This T cell receptor beta chain originates from a study of metastatic and nonmetastatic thyroid tumors. The overall study: Comparison of repertoires was carried out across blood and tumor or nodule tissue from malignant and benign thyroid patients.

In its sample, this clone was seen a few times. The antigen is unknown. The study's findings and limits: Significantly greater TCR beta diversity was reportedly found in malignant thyroid tumors than in benign nodules (in blood and tumor).

In germline, CDR1 is LNHDA, CDR2 SQIVND (reference sequence). The CDR3 length is 15 residues. The ends lost 3 bases at V and 5 bases at J; junction bases unmatched: 9. In the original analysis: A papillary thyroid cancer distant-metastasis classifier was built from CDR3 differences across clinicopathological groups. MiXCR reprocessed the PCR reads for TCRdb. The V and J calls were not made by the authors but by TCRdb's processing. Of approximately 35,000 clones listed, roughly a sixth are singletons. All patients reached thyroid surgery having received no treatment beforehand. The sequencing input was blood. This chain links TRBV19 with TRBJ2-5; 7 nucleotides agree with TRBD2. This receptor was taken from a male donor with papillary thyroid cancer or a benign thyroid nodule (not recorded which). Some clones in this sample may be carry-over from other donors' samples. The CDR3 loop reads CASSIAAGKGETQYF. CDR3 nucleotides: TGTGCCAGTAGTATTGCAGCGGGAAAGGGGGAGACCCAGTACTTC.